The source of this T cell receptor (beta chain) is a study of early T cells in non-severe SARS-CoV-2 infection. Study summary: Bulk RNA from unsorted whole blood was sequenced; chains were unpaired.

Germline CDR1 and CDR2: SGDLS and YYNGEE. The CDR3 covers 15 residues. Trimming took off 4 bases at V and 1 base at J, with 14 bases between the two ends. In the library, individual cDNA molecules carried attached unique molecular identifiers. Each CDR3 protein is one row after TCRdb ran MiXCR on the 5' RACE reads. Here the sample spans approximately 19,000 distinct CDR3 sequences, roughly 5% being singletons. This clonotype was seen at least ten times. The clonotype was recovered from an adult who was a healthcare worker with PCR-confirmed SARS-CoV-2 infection or an uninfected control (not recorded which). Sequencing was performed on whole blood. J is TRBJ2-5 and V is TRBV9; possible D gene TRBD1, 6 bases. In DNA, the CDR3 is TGTGCCAGCAGCCTTACAGGGTTGGGCCAAGAGACCCAGTACTTC. Translating it yields CASSLTGLGQETQYF.